Presented here are 24 T cell receptor beta chains from one specimen sequenced in a study of T cells after yellow fever vaccination. TCRdb redid the calling of the 5' RACE reads with MiXCR, one entry per CDR3 protein. Among approximately 170,000 distinct CDR3 sequences listed, 11% were seen once. The material sequenced was CD8+ T cells sorted from PBMCs, taken 15 days after the yellow fever booster vaccination. The receptors come from a man between 18 and 29 years old who received the YFV17D yellow fever vaccine.

This clonotype appeared a few times. The chain is built from TRBV7-9 and TRBJ2-5; maybe TRBD2 (5 bases). CDR3 length: 13 amino acids. Trimming took 5 bases from V and 1 from J, leaving 8 bases between them. CDR1 SEHNR and CDR2 FQNEAQ come from the germline V gene (reference sequence). The CDR3 DNA follows: TGTGCCAGCAGCGCCGGGGTCCAAGAGACCCAGTACTTC. Translation: CASSAGVQETQYF.

J is TRBJ2-7 and V is TRBV29-1; TRBD2 agrees at 7 bases. V shed 6 bases, J shed 2 bases, and the junction held 4 bases outside the gene matches. The CDR3 has 12 amino acids. From germline, CDR1 is SQVTM and CDR2 ANQGSEA. The CDR3: CSVGRGTYEQYF. CDR3 sequence (DNA): TGCAGCGTGGGGAGGGGAACCTACGAGCAGTACTTC.

The chain couples TRBV5-5 to TRBJ2-5; the match to TRBD1 covers 11 bases. Trimming took 2 bases from V and 2 from J; bases not matched to a gene: 2. The length of the CDR3 is 15 residues. Germline V gene data show CDR1 as SGHKS and CDR2 as YYEKEE (reference sequence). CDR3 sequence: CASSFRDRGQETQYF. The CDR3 DNA is TGTGCCAGCAGCTTCCGGGACAGGGGGCAAGAGACCCAGTACTTC.

This clonotype was picked up many times. This sequence joins TRBV4-1 and TRBJ1-4; D is unclear. Germline values: CDR1 MGHRA, CDR2 YSYEKL. This CDR3 comprises 15 residues. Deletions cut 0 bases from V and 4 bases from J, with 9 bases between. The CDR3 nucleotides are TGCGCCAGCAGCCAAGAGGGAGGGATTAATGAAAAACTGTTTTTT. Translated: CASSQEGGINEKLFF.

This clonotype has a count of ten or more. For the CDR3, the DNA is TGTGCCAGCAGCTTAGTTCCGAGCGGGCTTCTGGAGACCCAGTACTTC. This gives the protein CASSLVPSGLLETQYF. The chain combines TRBV7-2 with TRBJ2-5; TRBD2 might be the D (6 bases). Trimming pared 1 base from V and 5 bases from J, leaving 17 bases between. Germline V gene data show CDR1 as SGHTA and CDR2 as FQGNSA. This CDR3 has 16 residues. The complete variable domain, with remaining parts taken from reference TRBV7-2 and TRBJ2-5, reads GAGVSQSPSNKVTEKGKDVELRCDPISGHTALYWYRQSLGQGLEFLIYFQGNSAPDKSGLPSDRFSAERTGGSVSTLTIQRTQQEDSAVYLCASSLVPSGLLETQYFGPGTRLLVL.

Only a few counts were recorded for this clonotype. The chain carries TRBV27 and TRBJ2-5; 9 nucleotides agree with TRBD1. Germline values: CDR1 MNHEY, CDR2 SMNVEV (reference sequence). V lost 7 bases to trimming and J lost 5 bases; unmatched junction nucleotides: 8. The CDR3 covers 14 residues. CDR3 DNA sequence: TGTGCCAGCAAGGACAGGGGAGGGTGGGAGACCCAGTACTTC. Its protein is CASKDRGGWETQYF.

J is TRBJ1-3 and V is TRBV25-1; no reliable D call. Trimming left V 2 bases short and J 0 bases short, with 5 bases between. The CDR3 loop spans 14 amino acids. Germline V gene sequence: CDR1 MGHDK, CDR2 SYGVNS. This chain's CDR3 is CASSEESSGNTIYF. The CDR3 DNA sequence: TGTGCCAGCAGTGAAGAGTCCTCTGGAAACACCATATATTTT. The entire variable domain, with the rest obtained from reference TRBV25-1 and TRBJ1-3, is as follows: EADIYQTPRYLVIGTGKKITLECSQTMGHDKMYWYQQDPGMELHLIHYSYGVNSTEKGDLSSESTVSRIRTEHFPLTLESARPSHTSQYLCASSEESSGNTIYFGEGSWLTVV.

This clonotype was detected only a few times. The V and J genes are TRBV11-2 and TRBJ2-7, with D possibly being TRBD1 (5 bases). Germline V gene data show CDR1 as SGHAT and CDR2 as FQNNGV. This CDR3 has 17 residues. V was trimmed by 1 base and J by 0 bases, leaving 16 bases between them. The CDR3 loop is CASSLGSFRGSSYEQYF. CDR3 sequence (DNA): TGTGCCAGCAGCTTAGGGAGTTTTAGGGGCAGCTCCTACGAGCAGTACTTC.

The J gene is TRBJ2-1, the V gene TRBV27; D possibly corresponds to TRBD2 (6 bases). Trimming removed 2 bases from V and 8 bases from J, with 16 bases in between. Germline V lookup: CDR1 MNHEY, CDR2 SMNVEV (reference sequence). The CDR3 loop spans 15 amino acids. The CDR3 protein is CASSLPPPGRYEQFF. The DNA for the CDR3 is TGTGCCAGCAGTTTACCCCCTCCGGGGAGGTATGAGCAGTTCTTC.

The genes are TRBV13 and TRBJ2-2; D might be TRBD2 (5 bases). V was clipped by 5 bases and J by 8 bases, with 18 bases between them. CDR3 length equals 15 residues. Germline CDR1 PRHDT, CDR2 FYEKMQ (reference sequence). The CDR3 nucleotides are TGTGCCAGCAGCCAGCCTTTCCCCGAGGGAGGGGAGCTGTTTTTT. Its translation is CASSQPFPEGGELFF.

This clonotype was recorded many times. CDR3 DNA: TGTGCCAGCAGCGTAGGAGTGGCCCTGAACACTGAAGCTTTCTTT. Protein product: CASSVGVALNTEAFF. The J gene is TRBJ1-1, the V gene TRBV9; D unresolved. The CDR3 extends over 15 amino acids. Trimming removed 0 bases from V and 0 bases from J, with 9 bases in between. CDR1 SGDLS and CDR2 YYNGEE come from the germline V gene.

This clonotype was detected only a few times. The rearrangement uses TRBV24-1 and TRBJ2-3; possibly TRBD1 for D (8 bases). CDR1 and CDR2 (germline): KGHDR, SFDVKD. V was pared by 6 bases and J by 5 bases, with 20 bases between. The CDR3 totals 16 residues. CDR3 coding DNA: TGTGCCACCAGTAGTGGGCGGCGGGGGACAGGAGATACGCAGTATTTT. Amino acid sequence: CATSSGRRGTGDTQYF.

There are many counts of this clonotype. This chain uses TRBV7-9 with TRBJ2-7; 7 nucleotides match TRBD1. V was pared by 5 bases and J by 6 bases, with 13 bases of the junction left unmatched. Germline V lookup: CDR1 SEHNR, CDR2 FQNEAQ (reference sequence). The CDR3 length is 15 residues. Written as DNA, the CDR3 is TGTGCCAGCAGCGCCAACAGGGGCAGGGGCTCCGAGCAGTACTTC. Translating gives CASSANRGRGSEQYF.

The J gene is TRBJ1-2, the V gene TRBV4-3; possibly TRBD1 for D (5 bases). Germline V lookup: CDR1 LGHNA, CDR2 YSLEER. V was trimmed by 1 base and J by 5 bases, leaving 20 bases between them. CDR3 length: 17 amino acids. The CDR3 DNA reads as TGCGCCAGCAGCCAAGTTTGGTTGGACCCGGGGCGGTATGGCTACACCTTC. Amino acid sequence: CASSQVWLDPGRYGYTF.

This rearrangement joins TRBV29-1 to TRBJ1-2; D remains unclear. The CDR3 contains 12 residues. V was shortened by 7 bases and J by 0 bases, with 9 bases between the two germline ends. Germline V lookup: CDR1 SQVTM, CDR2 ANQGSEA. The DNA of the CDR3 is TGCAGCGCACCTGATGCTAACTATGGCTACACCTTC. Its translation is CSAPDANYGYTF.

The chain joins TRBV6-2 or TRBV6-3 to TRBJ2-7; D not certain. The germline gives CDR1 MNHEY, CDR2 SVGEGT. Trimming removed 3 bases from V and 4 bases from J, with 13 bases in between. The CDR3 is made up of 14 amino acids. CDR3 sequence: CASSYSREAYEQYV. In DNA form, the CDR3 reads TGTGCCAGCAGTTATAGCAGAGAGGCGTACGAGCAGTACGTC.

J is TRBJ1-1 and V is TRBV9, with 9 positions matching TRBD1. There are 15 residues in the CDR3. V shed 4 bases, J shed 5 bases, and the junction held 9 bases outside the gene matches. CDR1 SGDLS and CDR2 YYNGEE come from the germline V gene. CDR3 nucleotides: TGTGCCAGCAGCCCGTGGACAGGGGAGGAAACTGAAGCTTTCTTT. This codes for CASSPWTGEETEAFF. The whole variable domain, remainder taken from reference TRBV9 and TRBJ1-1, is DSGVTQTPKHLITATGQRVTLRCSPRSGDLSVYWYQQSLDQGLQFLIQYYNGEERAKGNILERFSAQQFPDLHSELNLSSLELGDSALYFCASSPWTGEETEAFFGQGTRLTVV.

This clonotype was detected only a few times. The genes are TRBV7-3 and TRBJ2-1; 7 bases are a match to TRBD2. CDR3 size: 17 residues. The germline V gene encodes CDR1 SGHTA and CDR2 FQGTGA. J was trimmed by 3 bases and V by 2 bases; bases with no gene match: 10. The CDR3 DNA reads as TGTGCCAGCAGCTTATTCGGGCTCGCGGGGGTCTACAATGAGCAGTTCTTC. As protein: CASSLFGLAGVYNEQFF.

This clonotype came up once. This sequence joins TRBV7-2 and TRBJ1-2, with unresolved D. CDR1 is SGHTA, CDR2 FQGNSA, per germline. There are 14 residues in the CDR3. V was shortened by 3 bases and J by 7 bases, with 15 bases between the two germline ends. In nucleotides, the CDR3 is TGTGCCAGCAGCTTGATAGGCCCACCGGGTGGCTACACCTTC. This gives the protein CASSLIGPPGGYTF. Filled out from reference TRBV7-2 and TRBJ1-2, the complete variable domain reads GAGVSQSPSNKVTEKGKDVELRCDPISGHTALYWYRQSLGQGLEFLIYFQGNSAPDKSGLPSDRFSAERTGGSVSTLTIQRTQQEDSAVYLCASSLIGPPGGYTFGSGTRLTVV.

This clonotype was counted only a few times. The chain couples TRBV7-2 to TRBJ2-5; D is ambiguous. CDR3 length: 15 amino acids. From germline, CDR1 is SGHTA and CDR2 FQGNSA. The V gene lost 4 bases and the J gene lost 1 base, with 13 bases spanning the gap. CDR3 in amino acids: CASSSTWTVQETQYF. CDR3 nucleotide sequence: TGTGCCAGCAGCTCGACTTGGACGGTCCAAGAGACCCAGTACTTC.

The V gene is TRBV7-2, the J gene TRBJ2-1; D uncertain. The germline gives CDR1 SGHTA, CDR2 FQGNSA. This CDR3 region has 13 residues. V was shortened by 5 bases and J by 8 bases, with 13 bases between the two germline ends. CDR3 DNA: TGTGCCAGCAGCGCCGGGCCACGGGATGAGCAGTTCTTC. It codes for CASSAGPRDEQFF.

V and J are TRBV7-3 and TRBJ2-3; D is possibly TRBD2 (6 bases). Germline lookup yields CDR1 SGHTA and CDR2 FQGTGA. This CDR3 comprises 14 residues. The V gene lost 4 bases and the J gene lost 4 bases, with 12 bases spanning the gap. In DNA form, the CDR3 reads TGTGCCAGCAGCTCGGGACTCTCGGCAGATACGCAGTATTTT. Its translation: CASSSGLSADTQYF.

At least ten counts were recorded for this clonotype. The chain carries TRBV4-1 and TRBJ2-7; 9 positions match TRBD1. CDR3 length: 14 residues. Germline CDR1 reads MGHRA; CDR2 reads YSYEKL. The V gene end was trimmed by 3 bases and the J gene end by 5 bases; junction bases not matched to a gene: 5. This chain's CDR3 is CASSQWTGADEQYF. Here the CDR3 DNA reads TGCGCCAGCAGCCAGTGGACAGGGGCGGACGAGCAGTACTTC.

This clonotype was counted a few times. The chain is built from TRBV15 and TRBJ1-5; D is uncertain. CDR1 is LNHNV and CDR2 is YYDKDF in the germline V gene (reference sequence). The CDR3 is made up of 17 amino acids. Trimming removed 0 bases from V and 2 bases from J, with 14 bases in between. CDR3 residues: CATSRDLGISGNQPQHF. The DNA of the CDR3 is TGTGCCACCAGCAGAGATTTGGGTATTAGCGGCAATCAGCCCCAGCATTTT.